This T cell receptor beta chain was sequenced during a study of regulatory T cells in long-lasting Graves disease. Germline V gene lookup returns CDR1 DFQATT and CDR2 SNEGSKA (reference sequence). The V and J ends lost 6 bases and 1 base respectively, with 12 bases between them. This CDR3 comprises 13 residues. CDR3 regions were amplified by Arm-PCR using iRepertoire HTBI primers to build TCR beta libraries. TCRdb reprocessed the multiplex PCR reads via MiXCR and lists one record per CDR3 protein. The sample has hundreds of thousands of distinct CDR3 sequences, 21% seen once. Time point in this sample: persistent/refractory GD, antithyroid drugs over 5 years with positive TRAb. PBMC RNA was the source of the TCR library. It was an endocrinology department in Xi'an, China, that provided the patients. A peripheral blood sample, roughly 8.5 milliliters in volume, was drawn into EDTA tubes. Ten or more counts support this clonotype. Its antigen remains unidentified.

Broader study findings: Persistent Graves' patients possessed reduced TCR diversity relative to recently diagnosed ones. It was in persistent disease that TRBV28, TRBJ1-2 and TRBJ2-5 were favored.

V and J are TRBV20-1 and TRBJ1-1; D uncertain. The receptor was derived from a female donor with Graves disease. Sample: peripheral blood mononuclear cells (PBMCs), taken when the disease was refractory, from a patient treated with antithyroid drugs. CDR3 residues: CSAPGLANTEAFF. CDR3 nucleotide sequence: TGCAGTGCACCGGGCCTAGCGAACACTGAAGCTTTCTTT.